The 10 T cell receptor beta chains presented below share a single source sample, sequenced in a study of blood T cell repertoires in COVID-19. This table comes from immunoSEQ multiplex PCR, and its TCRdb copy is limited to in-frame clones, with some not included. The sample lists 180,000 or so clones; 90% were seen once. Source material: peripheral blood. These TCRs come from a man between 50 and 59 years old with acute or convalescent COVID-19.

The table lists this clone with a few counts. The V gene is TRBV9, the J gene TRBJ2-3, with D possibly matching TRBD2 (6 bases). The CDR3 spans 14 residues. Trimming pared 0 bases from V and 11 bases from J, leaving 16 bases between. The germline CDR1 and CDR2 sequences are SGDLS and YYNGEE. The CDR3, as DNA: TGTGCCAGCAGCGTAGCTTTAGGGCGGGAAATGCAGTATTTT. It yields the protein CASSVALGREMQYF.

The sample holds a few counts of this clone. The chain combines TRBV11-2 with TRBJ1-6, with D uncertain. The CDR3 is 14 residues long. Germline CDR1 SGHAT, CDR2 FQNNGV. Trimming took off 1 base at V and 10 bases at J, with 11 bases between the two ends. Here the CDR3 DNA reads TGTGCCAGCAGCTTAGGCAGGCTCGTCTCACCCCTCCACTTT. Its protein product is CASSLGRLVSPLHF.

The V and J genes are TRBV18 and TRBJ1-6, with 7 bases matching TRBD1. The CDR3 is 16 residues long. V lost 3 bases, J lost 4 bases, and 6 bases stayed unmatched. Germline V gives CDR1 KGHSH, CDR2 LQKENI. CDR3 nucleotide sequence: TGTGCCAGCTCACCGACAAGGGGACAGTATAATTCACCCCTCCACTTT. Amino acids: CASSPTRGQYNSPLHF.

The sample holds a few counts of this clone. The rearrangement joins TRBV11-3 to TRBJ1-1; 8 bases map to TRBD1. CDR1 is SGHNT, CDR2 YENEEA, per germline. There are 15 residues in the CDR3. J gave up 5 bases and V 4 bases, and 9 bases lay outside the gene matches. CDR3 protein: CASSCETGDETEAFF. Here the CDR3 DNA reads TGTGCCAGCAGCTGCGAGACAGGGGATGAGACTGAAGCTTTCTTT.

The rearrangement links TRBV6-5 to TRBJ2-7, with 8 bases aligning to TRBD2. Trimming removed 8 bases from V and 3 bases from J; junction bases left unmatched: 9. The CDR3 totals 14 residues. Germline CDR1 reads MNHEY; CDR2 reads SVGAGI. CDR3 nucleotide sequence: TGTGCCAGCTCCCGTACCGGGACTAGCTACGAGCAGTACTTC. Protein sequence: CASSRTGTSYEQYF.

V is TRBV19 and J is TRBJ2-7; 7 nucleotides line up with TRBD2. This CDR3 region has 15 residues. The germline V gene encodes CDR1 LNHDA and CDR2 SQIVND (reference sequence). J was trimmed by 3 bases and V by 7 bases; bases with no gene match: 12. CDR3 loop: CASNGRREPFYEQYF. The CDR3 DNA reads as TGTGCCAGTAATGGTAGGCGGGAGCCATTCTACGAGCAGTACTTC.

CDR3 loop: CASSSRTGGMVSGANVLTF. CDR3 sequence (DNA): TGTGCCAGCAGCTCAAGGACAGGGGGAATGGTCTCTGGGGCCAACGTCCTGACTTTC. The V gene is TRBV7-9, the J gene TRBJ2-6, with 10 bases lining up with TRBD1. The germline V gene has CDR1 SEHNR and CDR2 FQNEAQ (reference sequence). V lost 4 bases, J lost 0 bases, and 9 bases stayed unmatched. The CDR3 consists of 19 residues.

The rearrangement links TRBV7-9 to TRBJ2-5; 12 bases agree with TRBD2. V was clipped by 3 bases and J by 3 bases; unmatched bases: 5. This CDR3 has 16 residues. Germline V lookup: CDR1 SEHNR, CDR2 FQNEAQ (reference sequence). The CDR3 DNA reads TGTGCCAGCAGCTTGATCGGACTAGCGGGGAAAGAGACCCAGTACTTC. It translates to CASSLIGLAGKETQYF.

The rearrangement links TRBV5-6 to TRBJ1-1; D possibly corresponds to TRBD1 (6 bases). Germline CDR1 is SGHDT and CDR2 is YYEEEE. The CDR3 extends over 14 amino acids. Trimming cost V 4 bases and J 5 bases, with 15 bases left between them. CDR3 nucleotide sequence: TGTGCCAGCAGCCCGGAGGACAGCTTGACTGAAGCTTTCTTT. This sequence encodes CASSPEDSLTEAFF.

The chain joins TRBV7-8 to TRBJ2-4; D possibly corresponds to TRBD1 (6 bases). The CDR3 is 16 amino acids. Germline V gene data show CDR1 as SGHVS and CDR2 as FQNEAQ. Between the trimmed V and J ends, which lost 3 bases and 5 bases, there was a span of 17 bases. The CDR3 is CASSLRKGQKQNIQYF. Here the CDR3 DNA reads TGTGCCAGCAGCTTGAGGAAAGGACAGAAGCAAAACATTCAGTACTTC.